A single sample gave rise to the 16 T cell receptor beta chains below, sequenced in a study of tumor-infiltrating lymphocytes in primary liver carcinoma. Production of TCR beta cDNA used 500 ng total RNA together with a constant-region primer. ARM-PCR was slightly modified, and three nested multiplex PCR rounds with it gave rise to the TCR beta libraries. The two initial PCR rounds, nine to eleven cycles each, used TRBV1-TRBV30 forward and C-beta reverse primers. TCRdb analysed the multiplex PCR reads with MiXCR anew, one entry per CDR3 protein. Found here are about 50,000 distinct CDR3 sequences, roughly 80% of them singletons; the top ten hold approximately 25%. Unsorted bulk tissue (roughly 18-32 mg) underwent RNA and DNA co-extraction. The sample taken for sequencing was liver tumor tissue from sampling region 5. Subset in this sample: tumor region T5, tumor centre. The receptors here all came from a man in his forties with primary liver carcinoma and hepatitis B virus infection.

Note on this clonotype: Without the conserved terminal phenylalanine or tryptophan, this CDR3 likely stems from a read error. J is TRBJ1-5 and V is TRBV4-1; possible D gene TRBD1, 5 bases. Germline V lookup: CDR1 MGHRA, CDR2 YSYEKL. This CDR3 contains 15 residues. The V gene lost 8 bases and the J gene lost 1 base, with 15 bases spanning the gap. The CDR3 DNA reads as TGCGCCAGCGATCCCATAGAGGGGAGCAATCAGCCCCAGCATCTT. Protein sequence: CASDPIEGSNQPQHL.

Notes on this clonotype: The CDR3 end shows no conserved phenylalanine or tryptophan, and so a read error is likely. This chain connects TRBV12-3 or TRBV12-4 to TRBJ2-5; the match to TRBD2 covers 10 bases. V trimming: 8 bases; J trimming: 2 bases; junction bases outside the gene matches: 5. The CDR3 consists of 14 residues. The CDR3 is CASGLAGGQETQYS. The DNA of the CDR3 is TGTGCCAGCGGATTAGCGGGAGGACAAGAGACCCAGTACTCA.

Concerning this clonotype itself: Compared with germline, one end of the junction differs, possibly owing to a read error. V and J are TRBV29-1 and TRBJ1-1; D is possibly TRBD1 (5 bases). Germline V gene data show CDR1 as SQVTM and CDR2 as ANQGSEA. The CDR3 is 15 amino acids. The CDR3 reads CSVAAGWEMNAEAIF. Here the CDR3 DNA reads TGCAGTGTTGCGGCAGGGTGGGAAATGAACGCTGAAGCTATCTTT.

Comment on this clonotype: A read error may be the cause here, since a much bigger clone is one base away. This chain uses TRBV20-1 with TRBJ2-5, with 11 positions matching TRBD2. CDR3 length: 17 residues. Germline V gene sequence: CDR1 DFQATT, CDR2 SNEGSKA (reference sequence). The trim removed 1 base at V and 4 bases at J, leaving 11 bases unmatched. DNA for the CDR3: TGCAGTGCTAGAGGTTGGGCTAGCGGGGGGAGGGTAGAGACCCAGTACTTC. It yields the protein CSARGWASGGRVETQYF.

A remark on this clonotype: An end of the junction differs from the germline gene, which may be a read error. The chain links TRBV4-3 to TRBJ2-1, with TRBD2 identical over 7 bases. The CDR3 contains 18 residues. CDR1 is LGHNA and CDR2 is YSLEER in the germline V gene. DNA for the CDR3: TGCGTCAGCAGCCAAGATTTGGCGGGAGTTGGCACCTACAATGGGCAGTTCTTC. It yields the protein CVSSQDLAGVGTYNGQFF.

About this clonotype: A read error may account for a junction end that differs from germline. The V call is TRBV5-6, the J call TRBJ2-5, with D perhaps being TRBD1 or TRBD2 (5 bases each). From germline, CDR1 is SGHDT and CDR2 YYEEEE. The CDR3 totals 14 residues. The CDR3 nucleotides read TGTGCCAGCAGCTTGGAGGCTAGCCAAGGGGCCCACTACTTC. The encoded protein is CASSLEASQGAHYF.

The chain links TRBV6-2 or TRBV6-3 to TRBJ2-7, with TRBD1 as a possible D gene (6 bases). Germline CDR1 is MNHEY and CDR2 is SVGEGT. The CDR3 contains 17 residues. Deletions cut 7 bases from V and 2 bases from J, with 24 bases between. Here the CDR3 reads CASTRNFGTQGAYEQYF. CDR3 DNA: TGTGCCAGCACCCGCAATTTCGGGACACAAGGAGCCTACGAGCAGTACTTC.

This clonotype has just a few counts. The V gene is TRBV14, the J gene TRBJ2-1; D is ambiguous. CDR1 and CDR2 from the germline V gene are SGHDN and FVKESK. The CDR3 consists of 14 residues. V lost 2 bases to trimming and J lost 9 bases, with 14 bases between them. In DNA, the CDR3 is TGTGCCAGCAGCCAAAATTTCGGCACCAGTGAGCAGTTCTTC. Amino acid sequence: CASSQNFGTSEQFF.

The chain joins TRBV20-1 to TRBJ2-7, with TRBD2 matching 11 bases. The CDR3 covers 16 residues. V dropped 1 base and J dropped 0; count of bases not matched to a gene: 5. The germline CDR1 and CDR2 sequences are DFQATT and SNEGSKA (reference sequence). The CDR3 protein is CSARGPSGRFSYEQYF. DNA of the CDR3: TGCAGTGCTAGAGGTCCTAGCGGGAGGTTCTCCTACGAGCAGTACTTC.

As to this clonotype: The conserved phenylalanine or tryptophan normally closing the CDR3 is absent here, so this likely arose from a read error. The chain uses TRBV4-3 and TRBJ2-3; TRBD1 matches 9 bases. The CDR3 has 14 amino acids. Germline lookup yields CDR1 LGHNA and CDR2 YSLEER. This CDR3 reads CASSRGQGPDTQYL. The DNA for the CDR3 is TGCGCCAGTAGCCGGGGACAGGGCCCAGATACGCAGTATTTG.

In regard to this clonotype: One end of the junction does not line up with germline, which may come from a read error. The chain is built from TRBV6-5 and TRBJ2-5; TRBD2 might be the D (6 bases). Germline V gene lookup returns CDR1 MNHEY and CDR2 SVGAGI. This CDR3 region has 14 residues. CDR3 protein: CVSSTGTRQDTQYF. The CDR3 nucleotides read TGTGTCAGCAGTACTGGGACTCGTCAAGATACCCAGTACTTC.

Remarks on this clonotype: One end of the junction is discordant with germline, which a read error may explain. V gene TRBV6-1 combines with J gene TRBJ2-2; TRBD1 is a possible D gene (6 bases). Germline V gene data show CDR1 as MNHNS and CDR2 as SASEGT. The CDR3 runs to 13 residues. Here the CDR3 reads CAGSKGETGELFF. The CDR3 region has the DNA TGTGCCGGCAGTAAGGGGGAAACCGGGGAGCTGTTTTTT.

With respect to this clonotype: The junction and the germline gene differ at one end; a read error may be behind it. This rearrangement joins TRBV10-3 to TRBJ1-6; D gene unclear. Germline CDR1 and CDR2: ENHRY and SYGVKD. CDR3 size: 18 residues. The DNA of the CDR3 is TGTGCCATCAGTGGGGCGAGCGGGAGCGCGTCTAATAATTCATCCCTCCACTTT. Encoded protein: CAISGASGSASNNSSLHF.

The rearrangement joins TRBV2 to TRBJ2-1, with TRBD2 identical over 11 bases. Losses at the gene ends were 6 bases for V and 7 bases for J; bases not matched to a gene: 11. Germline values: CDR1 SNHLY, CDR2 FYNNEI. This CDR3 contains 16 residues. This CDR3 reads CASRTFTSGSRNEQFF. The CDR3 DNA sequence: TGTGCCAGCAGGACCTTCACTAGCGGGAGTAGGAATGAGCAGTTCTTC.

Concerning this clonotype: This sequence may be a read error, since a much larger clone differs from it by one base. The chain links TRBV5-1 to TRBJ1-6; 7 positions agree with TRBD1. CDR3 length: 15 residues. Germline V gene data show CDR1 as SGHRS and CDR2 as YFSETQ. The DNA for the CDR3 is TGCGCCAGCACCTTGGATGGACAGGAAAATTCACCCCTCCACTTT. Amino acids: CASTLDGQENSPLHF.

The chain recombines TRBV7-7 with TRBJ2-5; 7 bases are a match to TRBD2. CDR1 is SSHAT, CDR2 FNYEAQ, per germline (reference sequence). The J segment lost 5 bases and the V segment lost 9 bases, leaving 15 bases of the junction unmatched. The CDR3 length is 15 residues. The CDR3, as DNA: TGTGCCAGGAGCCCAACCGGGAGGCCGGGGGAGACCCAGTACTTC. This codes for CARSPTGRPGETQYF.